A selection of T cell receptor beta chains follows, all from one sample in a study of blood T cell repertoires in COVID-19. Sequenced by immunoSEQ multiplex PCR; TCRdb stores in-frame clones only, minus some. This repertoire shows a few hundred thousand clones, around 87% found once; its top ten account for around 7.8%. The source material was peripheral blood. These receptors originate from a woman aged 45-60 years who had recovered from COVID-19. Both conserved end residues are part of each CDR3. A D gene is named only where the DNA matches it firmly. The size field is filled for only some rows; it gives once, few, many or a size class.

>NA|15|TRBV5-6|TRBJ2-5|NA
TGTGCCAGCAGCGGCGGTGGCAGGGAATTGGAGACCCAGTACTTC
CASSGGGRELETQYF
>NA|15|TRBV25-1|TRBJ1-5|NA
TGTGCCAGCAGTGAATGGGGATCGGGAGGTCAGCCCCAGCATTTT
CASSEWGSGGQPQHF
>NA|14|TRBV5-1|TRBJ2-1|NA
TGCGCCAGCAGCTTGGACGGTCGGGGGAATGAGCAGTTCTTC
CASSLDGRGNEQFF
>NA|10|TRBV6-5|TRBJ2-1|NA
TGTGCCAGCACATTGAATGAGCAGTTCTTC
CASTLNEQFF
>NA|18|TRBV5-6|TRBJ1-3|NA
TGTGCCAGCAGCTTCCACAGAAACCTCTTGAGCTCTGGAAACACCATATATTTT
CASSFHRNLLSSGNTIYF
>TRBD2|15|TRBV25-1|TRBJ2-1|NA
TGTGCCAGCAGTGTGTTCCTAGCGGCGGATAATGAGCAGTTCTTC
CASSVFLAADNEQFF
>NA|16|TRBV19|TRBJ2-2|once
TGTGCCAGTAGATCCCCCGGTAATTCGAACACCGGGGAGCTGTTTTTT
CASRSPGNSNTGELFF
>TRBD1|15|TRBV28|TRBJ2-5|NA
TGTGCCAGCAGTCCCCCGACAGGGGGCATAGAGACCCAGTACTTC
CASSPPTGGIETQYF
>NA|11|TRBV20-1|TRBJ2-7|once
TGCAGTGCTAGCGTAGATAACGAGCAGTACTTC
CSASVDNEQYF
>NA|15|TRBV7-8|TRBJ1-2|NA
TGTGCCAGCAGCTTAACCTACCGCATCGGCTATGGCTACACCTTC
CASSLTYRIGYGYTF
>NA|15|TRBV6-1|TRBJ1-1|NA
TGTGCCAGCAGTGAAGGTAACTCCCGGTCGGGTGAAGCTTTCTTT
CASSEGNSRSGEAFF
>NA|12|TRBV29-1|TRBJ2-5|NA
TGCAGCGTTGAGATCTTTCGGGAGACCCAGTACTTC
CSVEIFRETQYF
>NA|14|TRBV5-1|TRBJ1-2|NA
TGCGCCAGCAGCTTGACCGGGGTTACCCATGGCTACACCTTC
CASSLTGVTHGYTF
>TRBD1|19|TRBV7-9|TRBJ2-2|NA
TGTGCCAGCAGCTTAGCGCTTCGTTTACAGGGGGGTCACACCGGGGAGCTGTTTTTT
CASSLALRLQGGHTGELFF
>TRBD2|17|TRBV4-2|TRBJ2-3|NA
TGTGCCAGCAGCCATGACGGGACTAGCGGAAGCACAGATACGCAGTATTTT
CASSHDGTSGSTDTQYF
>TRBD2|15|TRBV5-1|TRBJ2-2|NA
TGCGCCAGCAGCTTGGCTAGCGGGGACACCGGGGAGCTGTTTTTT
CASSLASGDTGELFF
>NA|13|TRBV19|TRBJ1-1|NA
TGTGCCAGCAGCAGGGAGGCGTTCACTGAAGCTTTCTTT
CASSREAFTEAFF
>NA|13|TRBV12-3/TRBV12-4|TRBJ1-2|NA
TGTGCCAGCAGTTCTGGCCTTAACTATGGCTACACCTTC
CASSSGLNYGYTF
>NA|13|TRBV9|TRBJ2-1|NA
TGTGCCAGCAGCCCTAGTCAGGGGCAGGGGCAGTTCTTC
CASSPSQGQGQFF
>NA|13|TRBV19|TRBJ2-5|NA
TGTGCCAGTAGTATTCCGGGGCAAGAGACCCAGTACTTC
CASSIPGQETQYF
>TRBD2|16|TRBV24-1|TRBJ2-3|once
TGTGCCACCAGTGACCCCAAACGGGGGGGCACAGATACGCAGTATTTT
CATSDPKRGGTDTQYF
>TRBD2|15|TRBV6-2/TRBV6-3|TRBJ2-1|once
TGTGCCAGCAGTTACGGGACTAATAACTACAATGAGCAGTTCTTC
CASSYGTNNYNEQFF
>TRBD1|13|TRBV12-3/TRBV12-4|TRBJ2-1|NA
TGTGCCAGCAGTTTTCCAGGGGGCAATGAGCAGTTCTTC
CASSFPGGNEQFF
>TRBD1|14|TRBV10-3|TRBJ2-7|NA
TGTGCCATCGCGCAGGGACAGGGGGTGGGGGAGCAGTACTTC
CAIAQGQGVGEQYF
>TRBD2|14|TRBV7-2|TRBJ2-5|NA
TGTGCCAGCAGTCCCGGACTAGCTGCCGAGACCCAGTACTTC
CASSPGLAAETQYF
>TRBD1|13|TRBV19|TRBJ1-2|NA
TGTGCCAGTAGTCCCGACAGGGCCTATGGCTACACCTTC
CASSPDRAYGYTF
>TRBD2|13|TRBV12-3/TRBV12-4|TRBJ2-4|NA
TGTGCCAGCAGTTTAAGCGGGGGAAACATTCAGTACTTC
CASSLSGGNIQYF
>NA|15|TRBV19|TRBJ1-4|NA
TGTGCCAGTAGTTCCGCCGGGCTTGGAGGTGAAAAACTGTTTTTT
CASSSAGLGGEKLFF
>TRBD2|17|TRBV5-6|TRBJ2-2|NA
TGTGCCAGCAGCTTGACCAGGCTAGCGGGCCACACCGGGGAGCTGTTTTTT
CASSLTRLAGHTGELFF
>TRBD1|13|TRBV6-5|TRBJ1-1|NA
TGTGCCAGCAATTCCGGACAGGTTGCGGAGGCTTTCTTT
CASNSGQVAEAFF
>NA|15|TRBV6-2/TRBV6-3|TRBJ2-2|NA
TGTGCCAGCAGTTACTCACTAACACCCACCGGGGAGCTGTTTTTT
CASSYSLTPTGELFF
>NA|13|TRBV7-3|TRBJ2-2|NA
TGTGCCAGCAGCTTAATGGCAACCGGGGAGCTGTTTTTT
CASSLMATGELFF
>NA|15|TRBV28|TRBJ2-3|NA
TGTGCCAGCAGTTTACGGGCAGGGAACACAGATACGCAGTATTTT
CASSLRAGNTDTQYF
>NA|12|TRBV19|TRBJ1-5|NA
TGTGCCAGTACCAACGTCGGCGGACCCCAGCATTTT
CASTNVGGPQHF
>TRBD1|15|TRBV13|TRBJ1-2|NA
TGTGCCAGCAGCTACGACAGGGCCCTAGGCTATGGCTACACCTTC
CASSYDRALGYGYTF
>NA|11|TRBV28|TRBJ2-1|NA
TGTGCCAGCAGTTTATCAGTTGAGCAGTTCTTC
CASSLSVEQFF
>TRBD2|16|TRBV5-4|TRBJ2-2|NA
TGTGCCAGCAGCTTGGTTGGGCGGGAGCGAACCGGGGAGCTGTTTTTT
CASSLVGRERTGELFF
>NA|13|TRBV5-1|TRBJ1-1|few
TGCGCCAGCAGCCCCAGGGGCGTCACTGAAGCTTTCTTT
CASSPRGVTEAFF